Following are 32 T cell receptor beta chains from one sample sequenced in a study of blood T cell repertoires in COVID-19. Only in-frame clones appear in the TCRdb table, and some are missing; sequencing was by immunoSEQ multiplex PCR. The data contain 150,000 to 200,000 clones, more than 80% of them seen just once; the ten biggest clones take up 9.5% to 15%. The sequenced sample consisted of peripheral blood. The receptor source for this set is a woman over 75 with COVID-19, enrolled during active disease.

This CDR3 is CSASSRQPNTGELFF. CDR3 DNA: TGCAGTGCTAGTTCGCGACAACCGAACACCGGGGAGCTGTTTTTT. The chain uses TRBV20-1 and TRBJ2-2; D remains unclear. Germline loops: CDR1 DFQATT, CDR2 SNEGSKA (reference sequence). There are 15 residues in the CDR3. V was pared by 3 bases and J by 0 bases, with 11 bases between.

The sample holds one count of this clone. The V call is TRBV2, the J call TRBJ1-1; TRBD1 agrees at 7 bases. CDR1 SNHLY and CDR2 FYNNEI come from the germline V gene. There are 13 residues in the CDR3. J gave up 3 bases and V 4 bases, and 2 bases lay outside the gene matches. The CDR3 sequence is CASSVDRDTEAFF. The CDR3 DNA sequence: TGTGCCAGCAGTGTAGACAGGGACACTGAAGCTTTCTTT.

The genes are TRBV20-1 and TRBJ2-3; 7 bases map to TRBD1. The V gene's germline CDR1 is DFQATT and CDR2 SNEGSKA (reference sequence). The CDR3 extends over 15 amino acids. V was pared by 3 bases and J by 3 bases, with 9 bases of the junction left unmatched. CDR3 in amino acids: CSASFPGGRTDTQYF. The DNA for the CDR3 is TGCAGTGCTAGTTTTCCAGGGGGTCGGACAGATACGCAGTATTTT.

The rearrangement uses TRBV6-1 and TRBJ2-3; D is undetermined. Trimming took 3 bases from V and 4 from J, leaving 14 bases between them. Germline V lookup: CDR1 MNHNS, CDR2 SASEGT. CDR3 size: 15 residues. This chain's CDR3 is CASSDFPFSADTQYF. In nucleotides, the CDR3 is TGTGCCAGCAGTGATTTTCCTTTTTCGGCAGATACGCAGTATTTT.

The chain carries TRBV6-5 and TRBJ1-3; D is uncertain. Between the trimmed V and J ends, which lost 8 bases and 4 bases, there was a span of 18 bases. The germline V gene has CDR1 MNHEY and CDR2 SVGAGI. The CDR3 contains 15 residues. CDR3: CASPPPEGKGNTIYF. CDR3 DNA: TGTGCCAGCCCGCCCCCGGAGGGAAAAGGAAACACCATATATTTT.

This clone is a singleton in its sample. The gene calls are TRBV3-1 (or the pseudogene TRBV3-2) and TRBJ1-5; TRBD1 matches at 7 bases. In germline, CDR1 is LGHDT, CDR2 YNNKEL (reference sequence). CDR3 length: 14 amino acids. The J segment lost 5 bases and the V segment lost 5 bases, leaving 6 bases of the junction unmatched. This CDR3 is CASSFGQVDQPQHF. CDR3 nucleotide sequence: TGTGCCAGCAGCTTTGGACAGGTGGATCAGCCCCAGCATTTT.

The chain is built from TRBV19 and TRBJ2-3, with D unclear. Germline V gene lookup returns CDR1 LNHDA and CDR2 SQIVND (reference sequence). The CDR3 length is 15 residues. Trimming left V 5 bases short and J 4 bases short, with 16 bases between. The chain's CDR3 is CASSYLVHSPDTQYF. CDR3 nucleotides: TGTGCCAGTAGTTACCTTGTCCACAGCCCAGATACGCAGTATTTT. Supplemented by reference TRBV19 and TRBJ2-3, the full variable domain reads DGGITQSPKYLFRKEGQNVTLSCEQNLNHDAMYWYRQDPGQGLRLIYYSQIVNDFQKGDIAEGYSVSREKKESFPLTVTSAQKNPTAFYLCASSYLVHSPDTQYFGPGTRLTVL.

The chain combines TRBV5-5 with TRBJ1-2, with 7 bases fitting TRBD1. The length of the CDR3 is 15 residues. Germline V lookup: CDR1 SGHKS, CDR2 YYEKEE (reference sequence). The junction had 7 bases not matched to a gene; V was cut back by 0 bases and J by 5 bases. CDR3 protein: CASSLVGGTAYGYTF. The CDR3 coding sequence is TGTGCCAGCAGCTTGGTGGGCGGGACAGCTTATGGCTACACCTTC.

In nucleotides, the CDR3 is TGCAGCGTCCGGGACAACCTCTACAATGAGCAGTTCTTC. It specifies CSVRDNLYNEQFF. The J gene is TRBJ2-1, the V gene TRBV29-1, with D perhaps TRBD1 (6 bases). The CDR3 covers 13 residues. Germline loops: CDR1 SQVTM, CDR2 ANQGSEA. V was pared by 6 bases and J by 3 bases, with 12 bases between.

The chain employs TRBV3-1 (or the pseudogene TRBV3-2) and TRBJ2-1; D is perhaps TRBD2 (6 bases). V lost 7 bases and J lost 7, with 17 bases in between. This CDR3 is 14 amino acids long. Per the germline V gene, CDR1 is LGHDT and CDR2 is YNNKEL (reference sequence). Here the CDR3 reads CASTYGSAGNEQFF. The CDR3 nucleotides read TGTGCCAGCACTTACGGGAGCGCGGGTAATGAGCAGTTCTTC.

V gene TRBV4-1 combines with J gene TRBJ2-3; 10 bases are a match to TRBD2. The V gene end was trimmed by 4 bases and the J gene end by 2 bases; junction bases not matched to a gene: 6. The CDR3 length is 16 residues. Germline CDR1 is MGHRA and CDR2 is YSYEKL. This CDR3 reads CASSLRLAGVTDTQYF. The CDR3, as DNA: TGCGCCAGCAGCCTAAGACTAGCGGGCGTCACAGATACGCAGTATTTT.

V and J are TRBV7-2 and TRBJ1-1; a weak D match, TRBD1 (6 bases). The CDR3 is 14 residues long. Trimming took 1 base from V and 5 from J, leaving 11 bases between them. Per the germline V gene, CDR1 is SGHTA and CDR2 is FQGNSA. The CDR3 nucleotides are TGTGCCAGCAGCTTAGATCGGGGGGCGACTGAAGCTTTCTTT. The encoded protein is CASSLDRGATEAFF.

The rearrangement uses TRBV19 and TRBJ1-1; D gene unclear. The CDR3 runs to 16 residues. The germline V gene encodes CDR1 LNHDA and CDR2 SQIVND (reference sequence). V was cut by 4 bases and J by 1 base, with 16 bases left in between. CDR3 sequence (DNA): TGTGCCAGTAGTAATCCCCATTTTGAGGGGAACACTGAAGCTTTCTTT. Protein product: CASSNPHFEGNTEAFF.

The J gene is TRBJ1-2, the V gene TRBV7-2; a weak D match, TRBD1 (5 bases). The CDR3 contains 16 residues. Germline CDR1 and CDR2: SGHTA and FQGNSA. V shed 5 bases and J shed 4 bases, with 20 bases lying between them. As DNA, the CDR3 is TGTGCCAGCAGCCCCTATTCCAGGGCCCCCCTCTATGGCTACACCTTC. Translated: CASSPYSRAPLYGYTF.

CDR3 nucleotides: TGCAGCGTTGAGGGACTAGCGGGAGACCCTTACGAGCAGTACTTC. As protein: CSVEGLAGDPYEQYF. The V gene is TRBV29-1, the J gene TRBJ2-7; 14 bases match TRBD2. The germline V gene has CDR1 SQVTM and CDR2 ANQGSEA. The ends lost 3 bases at V and 4 bases at J; junction bases unmatched: 5. CDR3 length: 15 residues.

V is TRBV13 and J is TRBJ2-7; 8 bases fit TRBD1. Unmatched junction bases numbered 7, after V lost 5 bases and J lost 1 base. This CDR3 comprises 15 residues. Looked up from germline, CDR1 is PRHDT and CDR2 is FYEKMQ (reference sequence). The CDR3: CASSQNTGGSYEQYF. For the CDR3, the DNA is TGTGCCAGCAGCCAGAATACAGGGGGGTCCTACGAGCAGTACTTC.

This chain uses TRBV2 with TRBJ1-1; D unresolved. CDR3 length: 15 residues. Trimming took 6 bases from V and 4 from J, leaving 18 bases between them. Germline CDR1 SNHLY, CDR2 FYNNEI. This CDR3 reads CASRVGGVTSTEAFF. The CDR3 coding sequence is TGTGCCAGCAGGGTCGGTGGGGTAACTAGCACTGAAGCTTTCTTT.

V is TRBV27 and J is TRBJ2-7, with 8 bases that match TRBD2. V lost 5 bases and J lost 1; bases outside the gene matches: 10. This CDR3 is built from 16 residues. Germline loops: CDR1 MNHEY, CDR2 SMNVEV (reference sequence). CDR3 sequence reads: CASSPHGSGVSYEQYF. CDR3 nucleotides: TGTGCCAGCAGTCCCCATGGTAGCGGGGTATCCTACGAGCAGTACTTC.

The V and J genes are TRBV5-4 and TRBJ2-5; possible D gene TRBD2, 5 bases. The ends were cut back, 7 bases at V and 1 base at J, with 11 bases in the middle. The CDR3 contains 13 residues. Germline values: CDR1 SGHNT, CDR2 YYREEE (reference sequence). CDR3 nucleotide sequence: TGTGCCAGCGAGCGAGGGAGCCAAGAGACCCAGTACTTC. It specifies CASERGSQETQYF.

This clone has a single count. The chain recombines TRBV9 with TRBJ2-2; 10 bases map to TRBD2. Germline V gives CDR1 SGDLS, CDR2 YYNGEE. V shed 4 bases, J shed 4 bases, and the junction held 7 bases outside the gene matches. The CDR3 is 16 amino acids. CDR3 coding DNA: TGTGCCAGCAGCTATAGCGGGGGGACTCCCACCGGGGAGCTGTTTTTT. This sequence encodes CASSYSGGTPTGELFF.

The rearrangement links TRBV6-5 to TRBJ1-2, with D perhaps TRBD1 (5 bases). Germline values: CDR1 MNHEY, CDR2 SVGAGI. V was shortened by 7 bases and J by 8 bases, with 17 bases between the two germline ends. This CDR3 is 13 amino acids long. The CDR3 nucleotides read TGTGCCAGCAACCCCCGGGGACTGGGGGGCTACACCTTC. It is translated as CASNPRGLGGYTF.

This chain joins TRBV6-6 and TRBJ2-1, with 10 bases that match TRBD1. The V segment lost 6 bases and the J segment 0 bases; nucleotides outside the gene matches: 17. This CDR3 is 20 amino acids long. Germline V gene lookup returns CDR1 MNHNY and CDR2 SVGAGI (reference sequence). CDR3 amino acids: CASSSRDRGPFLSSYNEQFF. The CDR3 coding sequence is TGTGCCAGCAGCTCCCGGGACAGGGGTCCCTTTTTGAGCTCCTACAATGAGCAGTTCTTC.

J is TRBJ2-2 and V is TRBV28, with 10 bases identical to TRBD2. V shed 8 bases and J 4 bases; nucleotides not matched to a gene: 13. Per germline, CDR1 MDHEN and CDR2 SYDVKM. The CDR3 covers 17 residues. CDR3 in DNA: TGTGCCAGCTCTAGCCTAGCGGGAGTATTGTCCACCGGGGAGCTGTTTTTT. This gives the protein CASSSLAGVLSTGELFF.

The V and J genes are TRBV25-1 and TRBJ2-7, with D perhaps matching TRBD1 (6 bases). Germline assignment: CDR1 MGHDK and CDR2 SYGVNS. With 4 bases removed from V and 3 bases from J, the gap between germline ends came to 10 bases. This CDR3 has 13 residues. CDR3 sequence reads: CASSATGNYEQYF. Written as DNA, the CDR3 is TGTGCCAGCAGTGCGACAGGAAACTACGAGCAGTACTTC.

The count of this clone is one. V and J are TRBV5-1 and TRBJ1-2; TRBD1 matches 7 bases. V lost 4 bases to trimming and J lost 0 bases; unmatched junction nucleotides: 3. The CDR3 is made up of 14 amino acids. Germline V gene sequence: CDR1 SGHRS, CDR2 YFSETQ. CDR3 DNA: TGCGCCAGCAGCGAGGGGACAGCTAACTATGGCTACACCTTC. This encodes CASSEGTANYGYTF.

This clone was detected only a few times. The V call is TRBV7-9, the J call TRBJ1-2, with D unclear. CDR3 length equals 14 residues. Trimming cost V 1 base and J 0 bases, with 6 bases left between them. Germline CDR1 and CDR2: SEHNR and FQNEAQ (reference sequence). The CDR3 reads CASSLGASNYGYTF. The CDR3 DNA reads TGTGCCAGCAGCTTAGGGGCTTCTAACTATGGCTACACCTTC.

The V gene is TRBV27, the J gene TRBJ1-2; 9 positions match TRBD1. J was trimmed by 8 bases and V by 5 bases; bases with no gene match: 12. The V gene's germline CDR1 is MNHEY and CDR2 SMNVEV (reference sequence). This CDR3 contains 15 residues. The CDR3 spells CASSLNPHRGHGYTF. The CDR3 DNA reads as TGTGCCAGCAGTCTCAACCCTCACAGGGGGCACGGCTACACCTTC.

The rearrangement uses TRBV5-1 and TRBJ2-5; 8 bases fit TRBD2. V lost 4 bases to trimming and J lost 1 base; unmatched junction nucleotides: 6. The CDR3 sequence is 15 residues long. Germline V gene data show CDR1 as SGHRS and CDR2 as YFSETQ. CDR3 region: CASSGIAGSQETQYF. The CDR3 region has the DNA TGCGCCAGCAGCGGAATAGCGGGGAGCCAAGAGACCCAGTACTTC.

This chain joins TRBV19 and TRBJ1-5; TRBD1 matches 7 bases. CDR1 LNHDA and CDR2 SQIVND come from the germline V gene (reference sequence). This CDR3 is built from 13 residues. V shed 5 bases and J 7 bases; nucleotides not matched to a gene: 5. In DNA form, the CDR3 reads TGTGCCAGTAGTGAGGGGGCGCGGCAGCCCCAGCATTTT. Translating gives CASSEGARQPQHF.

For the CDR3, the DNA is TGTGCCAGCAGTTACTCCGCAGGGCCGATCACCGGGGAGCTGTTTTTT. It codes for CASSYSAGPITGELFF. The V call is TRBV6-5, the J call TRBJ2-2; D may be TRBD1 (5 bases). The CDR3 has 16 amino acids. Trimming removed 0 bases at V and 4 bases at J, with 12 bases between. Germline CDR1 MNHEY, CDR2 SVGAGI.

This chain connects TRBV7-9 to TRBJ2-1; no firm D call. CDR1 and CDR2 (germline): SEHNR, FQNEAQ (reference sequence). This CDR3 comprises 11 residues. The V end was cut by 8 bases, the J end by 14 bases, with 16 bases between. The CDR3 sequence: CASRNSVREFF. The CDR3 region has the DNA TGTGCCAGCCGAAACTCCGTCCGCGAGTTCTTC.

In its sample, this clone was seen a few times. The chain is built from TRBV5-8 and TRBJ2-3; 14 bases line up with TRBD2. The CDR3 length is 16 residues. The germline V gene has CDR1 SGHTS and CDR2 YDEGEE. V lost 3 bases to trimming and J lost 6 bases; unmatched junction nucleotides: 6. CDR3 loop: CASSWGLAGALDTQYF. For the CDR3, the DNA is TGTGCCAGCAGCTGGGGACTAGCGGGGGCCCTGGATACGCAGTATTTT.